This TCR beta chain appears in the sequencing data of a study of blood T cell repertoires in COVID-19 (TCRdb year 2020). Regarding the research as a whole: Samples covering the acute and convalescent phases of COVID-19 were provided by collaborators in the United States, Italy and Spain. The material from the prospective study consisted of cDNA or gDNA derived from T cells, B-cell-depleted T cells, or PBMCs. Subjects who had been exposed to COVID-19, were actively infected with it, or had recovered from it provided the deeply sampled blood TCRbeta repertoires that made up the dataset. The repertoires were released in a freely available public database meant as a resource for research on the immune response to SARS-CoV-2. Samples were obtained from the ongoing ImmuneRACE study (first 160 participants) and from some 1,200 subjects provided by 6 global collaborators. Sample metadata almost always included a de-identified subject ID, COVID-19 status, age in years and sex. Where available, HLA class I and class II types were taken from metadata supplied by the sample provider and were not determined by assay-based typing.

V is trimmed back by 4 bases and J by 1 base, and the junction contains 5 bases that no gene match accounts for. CDR1 and CDR2, per the germline V gene, are SGDLS and YYNGEE. The cysteine opens and the phenylalanine closes a CDR3 of 15 amino acids. This entry keeps only the CDR3 DNA: 45 bases, framed from base 1. This clone occurred a few times. Which antigen it targets is not known. Base qualities are missing; no much larger clone stands one base away. Another Seattle source contributed samples from volunteer blood donors who had recovered from COVID-19. Whole blood was collected in K2EDTA tubes by collaborating institutions according to the institutions' own protocols. For TCRbeta analysis, collaborators shipped samples as frozen whole blood, isolated PBMCs, or DNA extracted from either of those sample types. Summary of the overall study and its limitations: The quantity of clinical and demographic metadata differed by source and by participant and was supplied without curation.

TCRbeta CDR3 regions were amplified from genomic DNA by means of the immunoSEQ Assay, a bias-controlled multiplex PCR. The authors' pipeline ran thus. Within the assay, amplification of reference gene primers was used to estimate how many nucleated cells each sample contained. To quantify the absolute abundance of each unique TCRbeta CDR3 rearrangement, sequence reads were collapsed and filtered. For each sample, productive Simpson clonality was calculated by taking the square root of Simpson's diversity index across productive rearrangements. TCRdb took over this immuneACCESS table, retaining in-frame rearrangements with V and J assigned. Such tables are incomplete; in checked studies, under half of the missing clones stem from an unresolved V gene, and the remainder is unexplained. V and J calls and clone size are those listed in that table; D and trimming were worked out from the DNA. The sample contains about 150,000 clones, about four fifths of them found a single time. The top ten hold about an eighth of the sample.

The rearrangement combines TRBV9 with TRBJ2-3; 8 middle bases align to TRBD2. Specimen: peripheral blood. The source of this sequence is a man between 65 and 80 years old who had recovered from COVID-19. The nucleotide sequence is given as TGTGCCAGCAGCCAAGCGGGAGTGGGCACAGATACGCAGTATTTT. Its protein is CASSQAGVGTDTQYF. The CDR3 plus the reference TRBV9 and TRBJ2-3 genes for the other parts give the full variable domain: DSGVTQTPKHLITATGQRVTLRCSPRSGDLSVYWYQQSLDQGLQFLIQYYNGEERAKGNILERFSAQQFPDLHSELNLSSLELGDSALYFCASSQAGVGTDTQYFGPGTRLTVL.